The source of this T cell receptor beta chain is a study of regulatory T cells in long-lasting Graves disease. Findings and caveats of the study: Gene preferences differed: TRBV28, TRBJ1-2, TRBJ2-5 in persistent cases. Fewer public clonotypes were shared by new patients (under 1,000) than by persistent patients (roughly 2,500).

This clonotype was counted ten times or more. What it binds is unknown. Indicated time point: newly diagnosed GD, antithyroid drugs for less than 3 months. TCR sequences were obtained from RNA taken from PBMCs. The authors drew 8.5 to 9.5 milliliters of peripheral blood into EDTA tubes. According to the study, TCR beta libraries were built with iRepertoire HTBI primers and CDR3-region Arm-PCR. TCRdb processed the multiplex PCR reads anew with MiXCR; each CDR3 protein has one entry. The sample has almost 450,000 distinct CDR3 sequences, 16% seen once. The junction had 7 bases not matched to a gene; V was cut back by 6 bases and J by 5 bases. This CDR3 comprises 15 residues. The sample was also linked to a second study, of T cells in Graves' hyperthyroidism and ophthalmopathy. That paper adds: Patients showing uncontrolled infection, other autoimmune disease, pregnancy or lactation were ineligible.

The rearrangement joins TRBV12-3 or TRBV12-4 to TRBJ1-5, with 10 bases that match TRBD1. The input for sequencing was peripheral blood mononuclear cells (PBMCs), taken at new diagnosis, from a patient treated with antithyroid drugs. The sequence derives from a woman under 40 with Graves disease. CDR3 in DNA: TGTGCCAGCAGGTCTGGTGGACAGGGGGATCAGCCCCAGCATTTT. Its translation is CASRSGGQGDQPQHF.